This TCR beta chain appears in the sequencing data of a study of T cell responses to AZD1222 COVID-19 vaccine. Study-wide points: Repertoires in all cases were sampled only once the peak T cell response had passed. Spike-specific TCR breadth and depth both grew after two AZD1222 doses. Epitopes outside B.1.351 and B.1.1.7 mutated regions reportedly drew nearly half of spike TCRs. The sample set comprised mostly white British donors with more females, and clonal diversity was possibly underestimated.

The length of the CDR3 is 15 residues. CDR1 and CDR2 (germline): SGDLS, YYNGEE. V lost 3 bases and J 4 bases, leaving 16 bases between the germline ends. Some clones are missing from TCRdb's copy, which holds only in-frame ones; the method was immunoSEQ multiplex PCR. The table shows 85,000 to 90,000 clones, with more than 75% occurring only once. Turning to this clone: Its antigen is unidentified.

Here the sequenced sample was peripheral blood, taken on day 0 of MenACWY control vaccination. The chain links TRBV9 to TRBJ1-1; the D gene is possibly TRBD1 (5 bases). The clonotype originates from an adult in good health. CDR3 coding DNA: TGTGCCAGCAGCGGCCCAGGGTTGGTTGGCACTGAAGCTTTCTTT. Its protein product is CASSGPGLVGTEAFF.